A selection of T cell receptor beta chains follows, all from one sample in a study of beta chain features in type 1 diabetes. Measured with immunoSEQ multiplex PCR; TCRdb has only the in-frame clones, and not every one. The table includes 310,000 or so clones, about a tenth detected once. The sequenced material came from central memory CD4+ T cells from blood. These receptors came from a man aged 25 to 40 with type 1 diabetes. The CDR3 runs from the conserved cysteine through the conserved F or W. D genes are given only for firm matches. Clone size is shown for a subset of rows, as once, few, many or a class of expanded clone.

clone_size	d_call	v_call	j_call	cdr3_nt	cdr3_aa
.	.	TRBV9	TRBJ1-3	TGTGCCAGCAGCGCTGGGGACTCTGGAAACACCATATATTTT	CASSAGDSGNTIYF
.	TRBD2	TRBV5-1	TRBJ2-1	TGCGCCAGCGGACGACAGCGGGGGTACAATGAGCAGTTCTTC	CASGRQRGYNEQFF
.	.	TRBV28	TRBJ2-2	TGTGCCAGCAGAGACGGGAACACCGGGGAGCTGTTTTTT	CASRDGNTGELFF
.	.	TRBV7-8	TRBJ2-7	TGTGCCAGCAGCTTAACAGAAGTCAGCTCCTACGAGCAGTACTTC	CASSLTEVSSYEQYF
few	TRBD2	TRBV6-5	TRBJ2-1	TGTGCCAGCATGCGGGGACTACGCTACAATGAGCAGTTCTTC	CASMRGLRYNEQFF
few	.	TRBV6-5	TRBJ2-6	TGTGCCAGCAGACCAAATCTCTCTGGGGCCAACGTCCTGACTTTC	CASRPNLSGANVLTF
.	.	TRBV9	TRBJ2-6	TGTGCCAGCAGAGGGGCCGGGGCCAACGTCCTGACTTTC	CASRGAGANVLTF
few	.	TRBV14	TRBJ1-4	TGTGCCAGCAGCCAAGCCACACCAGCAACTAATGAAAAACTGTTTTTT	CASSQATPATNEKLFF
.	TRBD1	TRBV28	TRBJ1-3	TGTGCCGCTAGGGACAGCGTCTTGGAAAACACCATATATTTT	CAARDSVLENTIYF
few	.	TRBV5-1	TRBJ1-1	TGCGCCAGCAGCGTAGGCCAATTTACCCTTGAAGCTTTCTTT	CASSVGQFTLEAFF
.	TRBD2	TRBV7-2	TRBJ2-1	TGTGCCAGCAGCCAAGCGGGGGGACCAGGGCGGGAGGAACAGTTCTTC	CASSQAGGPGREEQFF
.	.	TRBV5-4	TRBJ1-5	TGTGCCAGCAGCTTGGATCCTGATCAGCCCCAGCATTTT	CASSLDPDQPQHF
.	TRBD1	TRBV5-6	TRBJ2-3	TGTGCCAGCAGCTTGGCACAGGGGGCCGCAGATACGCAGTATTTT	CASSLAQGAADTQYF
few	.	TRBV7-2	TRBJ2-5	TGTGCCAGCAGCTTACGGGACCAGTACTTC	CASSLRDQYF
many	.	TRBV18	TRBJ2-3	TGTGCCAGCTCACCACCGGCTCGCACAGATACGCAGTATTTT	CASSPPARTDTQYF
.	.	TRBV18	TRBJ1-2	TGTGCCAGCTCACCAGTCAACTATGGCTACACCTTC	CASSPVNYGYTF
many	.	TRBV10-1	TRBJ1-5	TGCGCCAGCTCTCCGGGACCCAATCAGCCCCAGCATTTT	CASSPGPNQPQHF